This TCR beta chain came from a study of T cell repertoires in cytomegalovirus infection. Each CDR3 protein gets one entry after TCRdb re-called the reads with MiXCR. The sample contains roughly 46,000 distinct CDR3 sequences, approximately 22% of which appear only once. In the case of this clonotype: The antigen is not known.

General study results and limits: Dominating the ex vivo response were TCR beta clonotypes that were CMV-specific and HLA-C-restricted.

The CDR3 consists of 20 residues. V was cut by 2 bases and J by 0 bases, with 20 bases left in between. The germline V gene has CDR1 LNHDA and CDR2 SQIVND (reference sequence). V is TRBV19 and J is TRBJ2-6; D possibly corresponds to TRBD2 (5 bases). Sequenced input: PBMCs, sequenced either directly or after in vitro stimulation (not recorded which). The TCR originated in a human donor in good health (CMV status not recorded). Some clones in this sample may be carry-over from other donors' samples. The CDR3 bases are TGTGCCAGTAGTATAATTCGGGCGGCGGGCCGGACCTCTGGGGCCAACGTCCTGACTTTC. Translated: CASSIIRAAGRTSGANVLTF.